The table lists the clone carrying this T cell receptor (beta chain) with a count of one. Antigen specificity is unknown. Profiling relied on immunoSEQ multiplex PCR, and the TCRdb table lists in-frame clones only, not all of them. Among some 1,100,000 clones, about 80% were seen once, and the ten largest hold approximately 0.5%. The data derive from a study of shared clonotypes between healthy human individuals. Study information: Donors consisted of two women and a few men between 18 and 49.

Subsets obtained from CD4+ cells comprised CD45RA+ naive and CD45RA-negative memory cells. Study conclusions and caveats: Sharing across a few donors was seen in roughly 5% of naive CD4 clonotypes. Clonotype sharing among donors was thought likely to change with sequencing depth.

V was trimmed by 5 bases and J by 2 bases, leaving 24 bases between them. CDR1 is SEHNR and CDR2 is FQNEAQ in the germline V gene (reference sequence). This CDR3 has 19 amino acids. The sample comprised memory CD4+ T cells from PBMCs. As to subset: CD45RA-negative fraction. The J gene is TRBJ1-4, the V gene TRBV7-9; D gene uncertain. The receptor's source is a man in his late teens or twenties in good health. Some clones in this sample may be carry-over from other donors' samples. This chain's CDR3 is CASSPLTTTNIVTNEKLFF. For the CDR3, the DNA is TGTGCCAGCAGCCCCTTAACCACCACCAACATTGTGACTAATGAAAAACTGTTTTTT.